This record covers a single T cell receptor beta chain. Its specificity is not known. The CDR3 totals 14 residues. Trimming took off 3 bases at V and 1 base at J, with 7 bases between the two ends. This record belongs to a study of blood T cells in healthy people across ages. Study-wide results and limits: As naive T cell percentage varied, TCR beta diversity correlated strongly with it. Higher diversity and more naive CD4+ cells were features of long-lived donors, compared to aged donors.

Combining a sample-barcoded 5' primer with a J-beta primer mix, a second PCR ran for about 6 to 11 cycles. TCRdb redid the calling of the 5' RACE reads with MiXCR, one entry per CDR3 protein. Among about 1.8 million distinct CDR3 sequences listed, 49% were seen once. Each donor supplied approximately 10 milliliters of peripheral blood. The gene calls are TRBV12-3 or TRBV12-4 and TRBJ2-1; the D is unclear. Specimen: blood. This clonotype was obtained from a woman aged 40 to 49 in good health. Here the CDR3 reads CASSFSSSYNEQFF. The CDR3 DNA sequence: TGTGCCAGCAGTTTTAGTAGTTCCTACAATGAGCAGTTCTTC.